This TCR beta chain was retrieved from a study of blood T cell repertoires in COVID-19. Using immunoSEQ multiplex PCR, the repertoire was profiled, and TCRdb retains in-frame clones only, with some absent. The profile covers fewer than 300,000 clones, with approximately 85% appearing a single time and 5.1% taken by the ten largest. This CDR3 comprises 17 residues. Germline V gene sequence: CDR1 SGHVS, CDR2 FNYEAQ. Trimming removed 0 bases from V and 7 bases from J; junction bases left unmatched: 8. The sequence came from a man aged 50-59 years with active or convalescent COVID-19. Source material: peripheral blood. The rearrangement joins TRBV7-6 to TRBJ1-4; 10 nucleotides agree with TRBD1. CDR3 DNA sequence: TGTGCCAGCAGCTTAGCCTGGGACAGGGGTGGGAGTGAAAAACTGTTTTTT. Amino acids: CASSLAWDRGGSEKLFF. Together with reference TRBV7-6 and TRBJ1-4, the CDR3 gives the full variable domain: GAGVSQSPRYKVTKRGQDVALRCDPISGHVSLYWYRQALGQGPEFLTYFNYEAQQDKSGLPNDRFSAERPEGSISTLTIQRTEQRDSAMYRCASSLAWDRGGSEKLFFGSGTQLSVL.